This T cell receptor (beta chain) was sequenced in a study of CD8+ T cells in alopecia areata. Whole-study context: Each day, treated patients took oral tofacitinib twice, at 5 to 10 mg per dose.

V shed 9 bases and J shed 0 bases, with 12 bases lying between them. The germline V gene has CDR1 MNHEY and CDR2 SMNVEV (reference sequence). The CDR3 length is 13 residues. Sequencing used cDNA as its template, made by extracting RNA and reverse transcribing it. Method: immunoSEQ multiplex PCR; TCRdb's copy keeps in-frame clones and lacks some. Of more than 110,000 clones listed, approximately 85% are singletons. Treatment: oral pan-JAK inhibitor, 5-10 mg twice daily. Samples from alopecia areata patients were lesional scalp punch biopsies and peripheral blood. The source was CD8+ T cells sorted from blood, collected at week 4, from a patient treated with tofacitinib. The receptor was derived from a human donor with alopecia areata. The V and J genes are TRBV27 and TRBJ2-7; no definite D call. Here the CDR3 reads CASGRKSSYEQYF. The CDR3 bases are TGTGCCAGTGGACGGAAGAGCTCCTACGAGCAGTACTTC.